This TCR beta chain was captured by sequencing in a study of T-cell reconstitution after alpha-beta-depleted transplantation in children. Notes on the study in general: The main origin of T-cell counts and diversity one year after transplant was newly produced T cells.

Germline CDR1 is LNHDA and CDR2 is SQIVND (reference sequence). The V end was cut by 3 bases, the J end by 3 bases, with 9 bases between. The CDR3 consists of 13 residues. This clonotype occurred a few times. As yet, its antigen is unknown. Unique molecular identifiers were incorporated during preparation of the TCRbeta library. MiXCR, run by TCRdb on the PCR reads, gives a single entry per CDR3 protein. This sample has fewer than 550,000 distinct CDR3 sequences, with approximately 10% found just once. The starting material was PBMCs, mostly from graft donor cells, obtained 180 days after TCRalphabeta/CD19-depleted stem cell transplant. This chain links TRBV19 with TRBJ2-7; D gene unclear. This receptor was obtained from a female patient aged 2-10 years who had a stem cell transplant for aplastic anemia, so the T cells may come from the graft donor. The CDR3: CASSILPHYEQYF. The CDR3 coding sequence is TGTGCCAGTAGTATTTTACCACACTACGAGCAGTACTTC.